This T cell receptor (beta chain) was observed in a study of siplizumab effects on memory and regulatory T cells. Broader study findings: In siplizumab cultures, the suppressive function of proliferating Tregs remained unconfirmed. An assignable phenotype, naive or memory, was missing from roughly 80-95% of proliferating CD4+ or CD8+ clones. Naive T cells looked more diverse than memory cells and looked like major alloresponse contributors.

For every sample, about 10^5 TCR templates were assayed. Only in-frame clones appear in the TCRdb table, and some are missing; sequencing was by immunoSEQ multiplex PCR. Of approximately 100,000 clones listed, around 90% are singletons. The V gene's germline CDR1 is SQVTM and CDR2 ANQGSEA. V lost 6 bases and J 7 bases, leaving 12 bases between the germline ends. The CDR3 is 11 residues long. Turning to this clone: Its matching antigen is unknown.

This receptor was obtained from a human donor in good health. The gene calls are TRBV29-1 and TRBJ1-1, with no clear D. The sample consisted of non-Treg CD4+ T cells sorted from blood. The DNA for the CDR3 is TGCAGCGTCCCCGGGCCTAATGAAGCTTTCTTT. As protein: CSVPGPNEAFF.